A single sample is the source of the 8 T cell receptor beta chains below, sequenced in a study of T cell responses to AZD1222 COVID-19 vaccine. The protocol was immunoSEQ multiplex PCR, while the TCRdb copy is restricted to in-frame clones and leaves out a portion. The data show more than 150,000 clones, with around nine tenths seen just once and about 0.53% held by the top ten. Sequenced material: peripheral blood, taken on day 0 of AZD1222 vaccination. Receptors originate from an adult in good health.

This chain joins TRBV2 and TRBJ2-2; D possibly matches TRBD1 or TRBD2 (5 bases each). Germline assignment: CDR1 SNHLY and CDR2 FYNNEI. The length of the CDR3 is 15 residues. Between the trimmed V and J ends, which lost 6 bases and 6 bases, there was a span of 17 bases. This CDR3 is CASSGTANYAGELFF. The DNA of the CDR3 is TGTGCCAGCAGCGGGACGGCAAACTACGCCGGGGAGCTGTTTTTT.

The CDR3 sequence is CAIRLAGSYEQYF. The CDR3, as DNA: TGTGCCATCCGACTAGCGGGAAGCTACGAGCAGTACTTC. This rearrangement joins TRBV6-5 to TRBJ2-7; 11 nucleotides agree with TRBD2. V shed 10 bases, J shed 3 bases, and the junction held 5 bases outside the gene matches. Germline V gene lookup returns CDR1 MNHEY and CDR2 SVGAGI. The CDR3 spans 13 residues.

The V and J genes are TRBV14 and TRBJ1-2; D ambiguous. The V gene lost 0 bases and the J gene lost 7 bases, with 6 bases spanning the gap. This CDR3 has 12 residues. Germline V gene data show CDR1 as SGHDN and CDR2 as FVKESK. In DNA, the CDR3 is TGTGCCAGCAGCCAAGATTCGCTTGGCTACACCTTC. Translation gives CASSQDSLGYTF.

This clone showed up just once. The CDR3 loop reads CASDPASSYEQYF. The CDR3 coding sequence is TGTGCCAGCGACCCAGCGAGCTCCTACGAGCAGTACTTC. The chain uses TRBV6-5 and TRBJ2-7; unclear D gene. Trimming pared 8 bases from V and 0 bases from J, leaving 11 bases between. Germline loops: CDR1 MNHEY, CDR2 SVGAGI. The CDR3 contains 13 residues.

This clone was counted between two and nine times. The V gene is TRBV12-3 or TRBV12-4, the J gene TRBJ1-1; no definite D call. The CDR3 runs to 12 residues. Trimming left V 6 bases short and J 11 bases short, with 16 bases between. Here the CDR3 DNA reads TGTGCCAGCAGGTTAAGACCCGGCGCGGCTTTCTTT. Its translation is CASRLRPGAAFF.

The rearrangement joins TRBV15 to TRBJ1-1; TRBD1 might be the D (5 bases). The CDR3 runs 13 residues. Germline V CDR1 and CDR2: LNHNV, YYDKDF (reference sequence). Trimming cost V 0 bases and J 10 bases, with 12 bases left between them. The CDR3 loop reads CATSRDAGERAFF. The CDR3 nucleotides are TGTGCCACCAGCAGAGATGCGGGGGAGAGAGCTTTCTTT.

A few counts support this clone. The V call is TRBV10-3, the J call TRBJ2-7; no firm D call. The V end lost 5 bases, the J end lost 2 bases, and 13 bases lay between the germline ends. CDR1 is ENHRY and CDR2 is SYGVKD in the germline V gene. The CDR3 length is 14 residues. CDR3 DNA: TGTGCCATCAGTTCCGGGCCCCTTCCCTACGAGCAGTACTTC. Translation: CAISSGPLPYEQYF.

The chain couples TRBV7-3 to TRBJ1-2, with unresolved D. CDR1 and CDR2 (germline): SGHTA, FQGTGA. This CDR3 spans 13 amino acids. V dropped 5 bases and J dropped 4 bases, with 11 bases sitting between them. DNA of the CDR3: TGTGCCAGCAGCGCGCCCTCGGGCTATGGCTACACCTTC. This encodes CASSAPSGYGYTF.